This section outlines one T cell receptor beta chain sequence together with its context. Trimming removed 1 base from V and 7 bases from J; junction bases left unmatched: 9. The CDR3 runs 18 residues. The V gene's germline CDR1 is LGHDT and CDR2 YNNKEL (reference sequence). Residents of 20 to 25 US areas, aged about 18 to 95 years, made up the participants. Cohorts were determined from participant-reported clinical history. Either two negative PCRs, clearance, or symptom resolution qualified Cohort 3 donors as recovered. The data are from a study of blood T cell repertoires in COVID-19. The method was immunoSEQ multiplex PCR; TCRdb's version includes in-frame clones alone and lacks a portion of them. This sample yields over 120,000 clones, of which around 85% are seen a single time; approximately 9.2% belongs to the top ten.

This chain links TRBV3-1 (or the pseudogene TRBV3-2) with TRBJ1-6; 11 nucleotides align to TRBD1. The TCR originated in a man aged 50-59 years who had recovered from COVID-19. The sequenced sample was PBMCs or T cells enriched from blood (not recorded which). CDR3 DNA sequence: TGTGCCAGCAGCCAAGGGCCCGGACAGGGGGCTAGGAATTCACCCCTCCACTTT. This gives the protein CASSQGPGQGARNSPLHF.